The 9 T cell receptor beta chains given below trace back to one sample, sequenced in a study of blood T cell repertoires in COVID-19. Using immunoSEQ multiplex PCR, the repertoire was profiled, and TCRdb retains in-frame clones only, with some absent. This repertoire shows 220,000 or so clones, roughly 84% found once; its top ten account for 6.8%. The source material was PBMCs or T cells enriched from blood (not recorded which). These receptors were taken from a woman in her thirties or forties who had recovered from COVID-19.

V usage is TRBV19 and J usage is TRBJ1-3; 7 bases match TRBD1. In germline, CDR1 is LNHDA, CDR2 SQIVND (reference sequence). After removal of 6 bases from V and 0 bases from J, the junction contained 5 bases not matched to a gene. The CDR3 contains 15 residues. The CDR3 DNA sequence: TGTGCCAGTAGCCCGGGACAGCCCTCTGGAAACACCATATATTTT. Protein product: CASSPGQPSGNTIYF.

J is TRBJ2-2 and V is TRBV28, with D possibly TRBD2 on 6 matching bases. V was cut by 2 bases and J by 2 bases, with 9 bases left in between. This CDR3 is built from 15 residues. Germline V gives CDR1 MDHEN, CDR2 SYDVKM. This chain's CDR3 is CASSLGAGNTGELFF. Here the CDR3 DNA reads TGTGCCAGCAGTTTAGGGGCGGGAAACACCGGGGAGCTGTTTTTT.

The rearrangement links TRBV6-5 to TRBJ1-2; 8 nucleotides line up with TRBD1. The CDR3 loop spans 13 amino acids. Germline CDR1 is MNHEY and CDR2 is SVGAGI. Trimming removed 6 bases from V and 3 bases from J; junction bases left unmatched: 3. The CDR3: CASSRQGYYGYTF. Here the CDR3 DNA reads TGTGCCAGCAGCCGACAGGGGTACTATGGCTACACCTTC.

This clone was observed a single time. This rearrangement joins TRBV15 to TRBJ2-1, with D perhaps TRBD2 (6 bases). This CDR3 contains 16 residues. The V end lost 5 bases, the J end lost 2 bases, and 16 bases lay between the germline ends. Germline values: CDR1 LNHNV, CDR2 YYDKDF (reference sequence). The CDR3 DNA reads as TGTGCCACCAGCGGGAGGTTTTCCGGGCCCTACAATGAGCAGTTCTTC. Translating it yields CATSGRFSGPYNEQFF. The full variable domain, its missing parts supplied by reference TRBV15 and TRBJ2-1, is DAMVIQNPRYQVTQFGKPVTLSCSQTLNHNVMYWYQQKSSQAPKLLFHYYDKDFNNEADTPDNFQSRRPNTSFCFLDIRSPGLGDTAMYLCATSGRFSGPYNEQFFGPGTRLTVL.

The CDR3: CASSLGTGSSVGNTIYF. In nucleotides, the CDR3 is TGTGCCAGCAGCTTAGGGACAGGGTCCTCCGTTGGAAACACCATATATTTT. The V and J genes are TRBV7-9 and TRBJ1-3, with 8 bases lining up with TRBD1. Germline trimming cut 1 base from V and 3 bases from J; bases unmatched to any gene: 8. From germline, CDR1 is SEHNR and CDR2 FQNEAQ (reference sequence). The CDR3 is 17 amino acids.

The gene calls are TRBV7-2 and TRBJ2-5; TRBD1 is a possible D gene (6 bases). This CDR3 region has 15 residues. V dropped 6 bases and J dropped 2 bases, with 16 bases sitting between them. Germline CDR1 reads SGHTA; CDR2 reads FQGNSA. CDR3 nucleotides: TGTGCCAGCAGACTGATGGGACAAGCACAAGAGACCCAGTACTTC. Its protein is CASRLMGQAQETQYF. Drawing the rest from reference TRBV7-2 and TRBJ2-5, the complete variable domain is GAGVSQSPSNKVTEKGKDVELRCDPISGHTALYWYRQSLGQGLEFLIYFQGNSAPDKSGLPSDRFSAERTGGSVSTLTIQRTQQEDSAVYLCASRLMGQAQETQYFGPGTRLLVL.

This clone was seen a single time. The V and J genes are TRBV11-3 and TRBJ2-1; 8 positions agree with TRBD2. The V segment lost 5 bases and the J segment 2 bases; nucleotides outside the gene matches: 5. CDR1 and CDR2 (germline): SGHNT, YENEEA. This CDR3 comprises 15 residues. The CDR3 region has the DNA TGTGCCAGCAGCGATACTAGCGGAACCTACAATGAGCAGTTCTTC. Translation: CASSDTSGTYNEQFF.

This clone showed up just a few times. The chain combines TRBV5-6 with TRBJ1-2; 7 bases fit TRBD1. The junction had 7 bases not matched to a gene; V was cut back by 0 bases and J by 5 bases. The CDR3 runs to 15 residues. Germline CDR1 SGHDT, CDR2 YYEEEE. CDR3 sequence: CASSLGDRPLYGYTF. CDR3 nucleotides: TGTGCCAGCAGCTTGGGGGACAGACCTTTATATGGCTACACCTTC.

This clone was observed a few times. The chain employs TRBV19 and TRBJ2-3; 7 bases line up with TRBD2. The CDR3 totals 14 residues. The germline V gene encodes CDR1 LNHDA and CDR2 SQIVND (reference sequence). The trim removed 5 bases at V and 6 bases at J, leaving 8 bases unmatched. Here the CDR3 DNA reads TGTGCCAGTAGTTTTGCGGGAGAGGGGGATACGCAGTATTTT. The encoded protein is CASSFAGEGDTQYF. Full variable domain (outside the CDR3, taken from reference TRBV19 and TRBJ2-3): DGGITQSPKYLFRKEGQNVTLSCEQNLNHDAMYWYRQDPGQGLRLIYYSQIVNDFQKGDIAEGYSVSREKKESFPLTVTSAQKNPTAFYLCASSFAGEGDTQYFGPGTRLTVL.